This TCR beta chain originates from a study of T cell responses to AZD1222 COVID-19 vaccine. The repertoire was sequenced with immunoSEQ multiplex PCR; TCRdb's copy has only in-frame clones and lacks some. The sample consists of tens of thousands of clones, about 86% of them appearing once. The CDR3 runs to 12 residues. V was cut by 5 bases and J by 6 bases, with 10 bases left in between. The sequencing here drew on peripheral blood, taken 28 days after the second AZD1222 dose. The chain carries TRBV12-3 or TRBV12-4 and TRBJ1-1; no reliable D call. The sequence derives from an adult who received the AZD1222 COVID-19 vaccine. CDR3 region: CASSLVHAEAFF. In nucleotides, the CDR3 is TGTGCCAGCAGTCTGGTACACGCTGAAGCTTTCTTT.